This passage covers 8 T cell receptor beta chains from one sample sequenced in a study of vaccination effects on CD4 cells after COVID-19. Clones were sequenced by immunoSEQ multiplex PCR, and TCRdb holds only the in-frame ones, with some missing. The table records about 13,000 clones, about two thirds of them present only once. Antigen-specific CD4+ T cell clonotypes were called by their expansion after viral peptide-pool culture in ViraFEST. Subsequent to roughly 9 days of culture, CD4+ T cells were isolated. Participants completed two doses of the BNT162b2 or mRNA-1273 vaccine. Their recognized antigens are unknown. This specimen was CD4+ T cells from PBMCs cultured with SARS-CoV-2 spike peptides, taken after COVID-19 vaccination. The source is a human donor who received a COVID-19 vaccine.

This clone was seen once. The genes are TRBV15 and TRBJ2-5; TRBD1 might be the D (6 bases). CDR1 and CDR2 (germline): LNHNV, YYDKDF (reference sequence). V was clipped by 3 bases and J by 4 bases, with 9 bases between them. The CDR3 contains 13 residues. The CDR3 here is CATSRDSLETQYF. The CDR3 DNA reads as TGTGCCACCAGCAGGGACAGCCTAGAGACCCAGTACTTC.

J is TRBJ1-4 and V is TRBV7-9; no definite D call. V dropped 1 base and J dropped 7 bases, with 10 bases sitting between them. Germline lookup yields CDR1 SEHNR and CDR2 FQNEAQ (reference sequence). CDR3 length: 14 residues. The DNA for the CDR3 is TGTGCCAGCAGCTTAGGGCAGGCGGGTGAAAAACTGTTTTTT. Its translation: CASSLGQAGEKLFF.

The rearrangement uses TRBV4-2 and TRBJ1-1, with 9 positions matching TRBD1. The junction had 9 bases not matched to a gene; V was cut back by 3 bases and J by 4 bases. The CDR3 extends over 16 amino acids. Germline loops: CDR1 LGHNA, CDR2 YNFKEQ. The CDR3 loop reads CASSQAPDRGATEAFF. The CDR3 DNA reads as TGTGCCAGCAGCCAGGCCCCGGACAGGGGCGCCACTGAAGCTTTCTTT.

The chain joins TRBV7-2 to TRBJ1-3, with 7 bases that match TRBD1. J was trimmed by 1 base and V by 6 bases; bases with no gene match: 9. Germline V lookup: CDR1 SGHTA, CDR2 FQGNSA. The CDR3 runs to 16 residues. The CDR3 here is CASRNPGQISGNTIYF. The CDR3 coding sequence is TGTGCCAGCAGGAATCCGGGACAGATATCTGGAAACACCATATATTTT.

The chain joins TRBV14 to TRBJ2-7; D unresolved. CDR1 is SGHDN and CDR2 is FVKESK in the germline V gene. V lost 1 base and J lost 3, with 7 bases in between. This CDR3 spans 13 amino acids. DNA of the CDR3: TGTGCCAGCAGCCAAGTTGTCGGCTACGAGCAGTACTTC. Amino acid sequence: CASSQVVGYEQYF. The full variable domain, rest sourced from reference TRBV14 and TRBJ2-7, is EAGVTQFPSHSVIEKGQTVTLRCDPISGHDNLYWYRRVMGKEIKFLLHFVKESKQDESGMPNNRFLAERTGGTYSTLKVQPAELEDSGVYFCASSQVVGYEQYFGPGTRLTVT.

On this clone: The same CDR3 can be traced to other DNA sequences in this sample. The V and J genes are TRBV5-1 and TRBJ2-7; D not resolved. The CDR3 extends over 14 amino acids. Trimming shortened V by 0 bases and J by 1 base, and 8 bases separated the two germline ends. Germline V gene lookup returns CDR1 SGHRS and CDR2 YFSETQ. The CDR3 DNA sequence: TGCGCCAGCAGCTTGGTGGCCCTATCCTACGAGCAGTACTTC. It specifies CASSLVALSYEQYF.

This clone was found once. The chain has TRBV11-3 and TRBJ2-3; 7 bases map to TRBD2. The length of the CDR3 is 14 residues. Trimming took 4 bases from V and 1 from J; bases not matched to a gene: 2. Germline loops: CDR1 SGHNT, CDR2 YENEEA. The CDR3 loop reads CASSSRGGTDTQYF. The CDR3 bases are TGTGCCAGCAGCTCACGGGGGGGCACAGATACGCAGTATTTT.

The gene calls are TRBV10-3 and TRBJ1-2; TRBD1 agrees at 7 bases. The CDR3 has 14 residues. The ends lost 0 bases at V and 6 bases at J; junction bases unmatched: 4. Per germline, CDR1 ENHRY and CDR2 SYGVKD. CDR3 loop: CAISESTRGDGYTF. CDR3 sequence (DNA): TGTGCCATCAGTGAGTCGACCAGGGGGGATGGCTACACCTTC.